A single sample is the source of the 32 T cell receptor beta chains below, sequenced in a study of T cells in Graves' hyperthyroidism and ophthalmopathy (dated by TCRdb to the late 2010s). The method was multiplex PCR. Sequencing took place on an Illumina HiSeq 2000. The TCR beta CDR3 regions were amplified from RNA transcripts. The TCR CDR3 was subjected to a first round of RT-PCR using the HTBI primer set and the Qiagen OneStep RT-PCR kit. Starting from the raw public reads, TCRdb applied fastp trimming at Q25, assembled clones with MiXCR and retained in-frame beta chains. CDR3 protein duplicates are merged, each entry listing the most common genes and DNA. A total of 660,000 or so distinct CDR3 sequences appear in this sample, about a fifth of them only once. The leading ten clones occupy 30% to 40% of the sample. The sequenced sample was blood. The receptors originated from a man between 25 and 39 years old with Graves' ophthalmopathy.

This clonotype came up a few times. The chain has TRBV7-9 and TRBJ2-5, with 7 bases lining up with TRBD1. Germline CDR1 is SEHNR and CDR2 is FQNEAQ (reference sequence). The CDR3 is made up of 16 amino acids. J gave up 2 bases and V 4 bases, and 10 bases lay outside the gene matches. The CDR3 loop is CASSSPRGQGQETQYF. CDR3 DNA: TGTGCCAGCAGCTCCCCAAGGGGGCAGGGACAAGAGACCCAGTACTTC.

This clonotype was counted a few times. This chain links TRBV18 with TRBJ2-5; TRBD1 matches at 7 bases. This CDR3 is 14 amino acids long. Germline V gene lookup returns CDR1 KGHSH and CDR2 LQKENI. The J segment lost 7 bases and the V segment lost 3 bases, leaving 8 bases of the junction unmatched. The CDR3 spells CASSPQQRTGTQYF. CDR3 nucleotides: TGTGCCAGCTCACCCCAACAAAGGACAGGGACCCAGTACTTC.

The chain has TRBV5-1 and TRBJ2-1; D is unresolved. This CDR3 region has 15 residues. Germline CDR1 and CDR2: SGHRS and YFSETQ. V was cut by 4 bases and J by 5 bases, with 16 bases left in between. The CDR3 spells CASSVWTDQNNEQFF. Written as DNA, the CDR3 is TGCGCCAGCAGCGTCTGGACCGATCAGAACAATGAGCAGTTCTTC.

Ten or more counts support this clonotype. V and J are TRBV5-1 and TRBJ2-1; TRBD2 matches at 12 bases. Germline V gives CDR1 SGHRS, CDR2 YFSETQ. Losses at the gene ends were 4 bases for V and 1 base for J; bases not matched to a gene: 6. The CDR3 covers 17 residues. CDR3: CASSDRLAGESYNEQFF. CDR3 bases: TGCGCCAGCAGCGACCGACTAGCGGGAGAATCCTACAATGAGCAGTTCTTC.

The gene calls are TRBV25-1 and TRBJ1-3, with D perhaps TRBD1 (6 bases). V was cut by 3 bases and J by 4 bases, with 10 bases left in between. This CDR3 spans 14 amino acids. Germline V gene data show CDR1 as MGHDK and CDR2 as SYGVNS. The CDR3 DNA reads TGTGCCAGCAGTGATGCAGGGGACGGAAACACCATATATTTT. This gives the protein CASSDAGDGNTIYF. Combining the CDR3 with reference TRBV25-1 and TRBJ1-3 gives the whole variable domain EADIYQTPRYLVIGTGKKITLECSQTMGHDKMYWYQQDPGMELHLIHYSYGVNSTEKGDLSSESTVSRIRTEHFPLTLESARPSHTSQYLCASSDAGDGNTIYFGEGSWLTVV.

The rearrangement uses TRBV28 and TRBJ1-2, with TRBD1 identical over 8 bases. Germline lookup yields CDR1 MDHEN and CDR2 SYDVKM. The V and J ends lost 7 bases and 2 bases, in that order; junction bases with no gene match: 15. The CDR3 is 17 amino acids. CDR3 DNA sequence: TGTGCCAGCACGAATCCTCAGGGGGCCGTCGAGAACTATGGCTACACCTTC. Translation: CASTNPQGAVENYGYTF.

The chain carries TRBV27 and TRBJ2-7, with D possibly being TRBD1 (6 bases). Germline V gene sequence: CDR1 MNHEY, CDR2 SMNVEV (reference sequence). The V and J ends lost 5 bases and 3 bases respectively, with 14 bases between them. This CDR3 spans 14 amino acids. Written as DNA, the CDR3 is TGTGCCAGCAGTCCGACAGGCTTCGGCTACGAGCAGTACTTC. Encoded protein: CASSPTGFGYEQYF.

This clonotype appeared many times. This chain uses TRBV7-2 with TRBJ2-3; TRBD2 aligns across 9 bases. Looked up from germline, CDR1 is SGHTA and CDR2 is FQGNSA. After removal of 3 bases from V and 4 bases from J, the junction contained 5 bases not matched to a gene. This CDR3 has 15 amino acids. CDR3 bases: TGTGCCAGCAGCTTGGCGGGAGGGTACGCAGATACGCAGTATTTT. This sequence encodes CASSLAGGYADTQYF.

This chain joins TRBV5-1 and TRBJ2-5; 13 positions match TRBD2. The CDR3 is made up of 17 amino acids. Germline assignment: CDR1 SGHRS and CDR2 YFSETQ. Trimming cost V 0 bases and J 3 bases; bases outside gene matches: 5. This CDR3 is CASSLGTSGSFKETQYF. In nucleotides, the CDR3 is TGCGCCAGCAGCTTGGGGACTAGCGGGAGTTTCAAAGAGACCCAGTACTTC. The full variable domain, in which reference TRBV5-1 and TRBJ2-5 provide the parts outside the CDR3, is KAGVTQTPRYLIKTRGQQVTLSCSPISGHRSVSWYQQTPGQGLQFLFEYFSETQRNKGNFPGRFSGRQFSNSRSEMNVSTLELGDSALYLCASSLGTSGSFKETQYFGPGTRLLVL.

This clonotype was counted a single time. The chain recombines TRBV6-2 or TRBV6-3 with TRBJ1-5; no firm D call. Germline CDR1 and CDR2: MNHEY and SVGEGT. Trimming shortened V by 4 bases and J by 0 bases, and 13 bases separated the two germline ends. The CDR3 consists of 16 residues. The CDR3 reads CASSSSGSFSNQPQHF. The DNA for the CDR3 is TGTGCCAGCAGTTCCTCCGGATCCTTTAGCAATCAGCCCCAGCATTTT.

This clonotype was seen only a few times. The chain uses TRBV7-9 and TRBJ1-2; D is perhaps TRBD1 (5 bases). This CDR3 region has 16 residues. The V end was cut by 2 bases, the J end by 4 bases, with 17 bases between. Germline lookup yields CDR1 SEHNR and CDR2 FQNEAQ (reference sequence). The chain's CDR3 is CASSLHNIGGGYGYTF. For the CDR3, the DNA is TGTGCCAGCAGCTTACACAACATCGGGGGAGGCTATGGCTACACCTTC.

This clonotype was counted at least ten times. The chain uses TRBV7-8 and TRBJ2-3; D is unresolved. The length of the CDR3 is 11 residues. The V end was cut by 3 bases, the J end by 5 bases, with 3 bases between. Germline CDR1 SGHVS, CDR2 FQNEAQ. The CDR3 loop reads CASSFKDTQYF. The CDR3 coding sequence is TGTGCCAGCAGCTTTAAAGATACGCAGTATTTT.

This rearrangement joins TRBV29-1 to TRBJ2-2, with 7 bases lining up with TRBD1. Germline assignment: CDR1 SQVTM and CDR2 ANQGSEA. Trimming removed 5 bases from V and 0 bases from J; junction bases left unmatched: 6. This CDR3 is 15 amino acids long. CDR3: CSVHLQGSNTGELFF. The CDR3 DNA reads TGCAGCGTTCACCTACAGGGGTCGAACACCGGGGAGCTGTTTTTT.

Only a few counts were recorded for this clonotype. The V call is TRBV20-1, the J call TRBJ2-4, with TRBD2 as a possible D gene (5 bases). CDR3 length: 15 amino acids. V was trimmed by 6 bases and J by 1 base, leaving 16 bases between them. The germline V gene has CDR1 DFQATT and CDR2 SNEGSKA (reference sequence). CDR3 region: CSALDSREAKNIQYF. The DNA for the CDR3 is TGCAGTGCCCTGGACTCCCGAGAGGCCAAAAACATTCAGTACTTC.

The rearrangement links TRBV15 to TRBJ2-1; D gene unclear. Trimming stripped 5 bases from V and 0 bases from J, with 8 bases between. Germline V gene data show CDR1 as LNHNV and CDR2 as YYDKDF (reference sequence). This CDR3 is 14 amino acids long. CDR3 bases: TGTGCCACCAGCCTCTATATCTCCTACAATGAGCAGTTCTTC. Amino acid sequence: CATSLYISYNEQFF.

The rearrangement joins TRBV6-6 to TRBJ2-5; D call uncertain. Trimming left V 0 bases short and J 4 bases short, with 9 bases between. The CDR3 spans 14 residues. Germline CDR1 is MNHNY and CDR2 is SVGAGI (reference sequence). CDR3 region: CASSYSQKTETQYF. The CDR3 bases are TGTGCCAGCAGTTACTCACAAAAAACAGAGACCCAGTACTTC.

This clonotype was seen only a few times. The chain joins TRBV7-2 to TRBJ2-1; 11 bases are a match to TRBD2. J lost 9 bases, V lost 5 bases, and 6 bases had no gene match. CDR1 and CDR2 from the germline V gene are SGHTA and FQGNSA. The CDR3 is 14 residues long. The CDR3 loop is CASSQRLAGFEQFF. CDR3 in DNA: TGTGCCAGCAGCCAAAGACTAGCGGGATTTGAGCAGTTCTTC.

This clonotype appeared many times. The rearrangement joins TRBV5-5 to TRBJ1-4; D uncertain. V lost 4 bases, J lost 0 bases, and 10 bases lay in between. The CDR3 extends over 15 amino acids. Germline values: CDR1 SGHKS, CDR2 YYEKEE (reference sequence). Here the CDR3 DNA reads TGTGCCAGCAGCCGGCGAGGACCAACTAATGAAAAACTGTTTTTT. Its translation: CASSRRGPTNEKLFF. Filled out from reference TRBV5-5 and TRBJ1-4, the complete variable domain reads DAGVTQSPTHLIKTRGQQVTLRCSPISGHKSVSWYQQVLGQGPQFIFQYYEKEERGRGNFPDRFSARQFPNYSSELNVNALLLGDSALYLCASSRRGPTNEKLFFGSGTQLSVL.

The chain combines TRBV14 with TRBJ2-5, with 9 nucleotides matching TRBD2. Germline CDR1 and CDR2: SGHDN and FVKESK. CDR3 length: 17 amino acids. The ends lost 1 base at V and 4 bases at J; junction bases unmatched: 10. CDR3 nucleotides: TGTGCCAGCAGCCAAGGTGGTAGCGGGAGTTTAGGAGAGACCCAGTACTTC. It specifies CASSQGGSGSLGETQYF.

The chain links TRBV15 to TRBJ2-2; either TRBD1 or TRBD2 may fit D (6 bases each). V gave up 0 bases and J gave up 3 bases, with 11 bases separating them. This CDR3 is built from 16 residues. The germline CDR1 and CDR2 sequences are LNHNV and YYDKDF (reference sequence). The CDR3 region has the DNA TGTGCCACCAGCAGAGACACAGGGAGGTACACCGGGGAGCTGTTTTTT. Amino acids: CATSRDTGRYTGELFF.

This clonotype appeared a few times. The chain has TRBV9 and TRBJ1-4, with TRBD1 as a possible D gene (5 bases). CDR3 length equals 18 residues. Trimming pared 2 bases from V and 0 bases from J, leaving 17 bases between. CDR1 is SGDLS and CDR2 is YYNGEE in the germline V gene. The CDR3 protein is CASSVDPGPQATNEKLFF. CDR3 nucleotides: TGTGCCAGCAGCGTCGATCCGGGACCGCAAGCAACTAATGAAAAACTGTTTTTT.

This chain joins TRBV9 and TRBJ1-2, with unresolved D. CDR3 length equals 14 residues. Deletions cut 3 bases from V and 5 bases from J, with 14 bases between. The germline V gene has CDR1 SGDLS and CDR2 YYNGEE. The CDR3 loop is CASSAHSERYGYTF. DNA for the CDR3: TGTGCCAGCAGCGCGCATAGTGAACGTTATGGCTACACCTTC.

Only a few counts were recorded for this clonotype. This sequence joins TRBV7-9 and TRBJ2-7; 10 bases map to TRBD1. CDR1 is SEHNR, CDR2 FQNEAQ, per germline (reference sequence). The CDR3 is 14 amino acids. The V gene end was trimmed by 5 bases and the J gene end by 7 bases; junction bases not matched to a gene: 8. The DNA for the CDR3 is TGTGCCAGCAGCGCGACTGACAGGGGGCGGGAGCAGTACTTC. Its translation is CASSATDRGREQYF.

The chain carries TRBV11-3 and TRBJ2-2, with no clear D. Germline values: CDR1 SGHNT, CDR2 YENEEA. V lost 8 bases and J lost 0, with 10 bases in between. The CDR3 has 14 residues. In DNA, the CDR3 is TGTGCCAGCTCCGACCCCCCGAACACCGGGGAGCTGTTTTTT. Residues: CASSDPPNTGELFF.

The V call is TRBV9, the J call TRBJ2-1, with 8 nucleotides matching TRBD2. CDR3 length: 15 amino acids. In germline, CDR1 is SGDLS, CDR2 YYNGEE. The trim removed 0 bases at V and 8 bases at J, leaving 7 bases unmatched. CDR3 sequence: CASSVEYGGEDEQFF. CDR3 sequence (DNA): TGTGCCAGCAGCGTAGAATACGGGGGGGAGGATGAGCAGTTCTTC.

This clonotype was found a few times. The rearrangement joins TRBV7-3 to TRBJ1-1; 9 bases are a match to TRBD1. Germline loops: CDR1 SGHTA, CDR2 FQGTGA. Germline trimming cut 1 base from V and 2 bases from J; bases unmatched to any gene: 11. The CDR3 sequence is 18 residues long. CDR3: CASSLNSQGAPENTEAFF. DNA of the CDR3: TGTGCCAGCAGCTTAAATTCACAGGGGGCTCCTGAAAACACTGAAGCTTTCTTT.

This clonotype has ten or more counts. The V gene is TRBV24-1, the J gene TRBJ1-5, with TRBD1 matching over 10 bases. Trimming took 4 bases from V and 9 from J; bases not matched to a gene: 11. CDR1 KGHDR and CDR2 SFDVKD come from the germline V gene. The CDR3 covers 16 residues. For the CDR3, the DNA is TGTGCCACCAGTGACCCCTTGACAGGGGGCGATGGGCCCCAGCATTTT. Amino acids: CATSDPLTGGDGPQHF.

This clonotype was seen many times. The V call is TRBV15, the J call TRBJ2-7, with a weak D call TRBD2 (5 bases). The CDR3 covers 18 residues. V dropped 3 bases and J dropped 3 bases, with 24 bases sitting between them. Per the germline V gene, CDR1 is LNHNV and CDR2 is YYDKDF (reference sequence). The CDR3, as DNA: TGTGCCACCAGCAGGGACCCCCGCGCTGAGGGCGACGACTACGAGCAGTACTTC. Residues: CATSRDPRAEGDDYEQYF.

V usage is TRBV7-9 and J usage is TRBJ2-1; TRBD1 or TRBD2 may be the D gene (5 bases each). Germline values: CDR1 SEHNR, CDR2 FQNEAQ (reference sequence). This CDR3 has 15 amino acids. Trimming removed 5 bases from V and 8 bases from J, with 19 bases in between. CDR3 in amino acids: CASSHPIRENDEQFF. CDR3 sequence (DNA): TGTGCCAGCAGCCATCCGATCAGGGAGAATGATGAGCAGTTCTTC.

This clonotype was recorded a few times. The rearrangement uses TRBV6-1 and TRBJ2-3; possible D gene TRBD1, 5 bases. Germline V CDR1 and CDR2: MNHNS, SASEGT. The CDR3 extends over 16 amino acids. V was shortened by 3 bases and J by 0 bases, with 13 bases between the two germline ends. CDR3: CASSEAAQGSTDTQYF. The DNA of the CDR3 is TGTGCCAGCAGTGAGGCGGCGCAGGGAAGCACAGATACGCAGTATTTT.

This rearrangement joins TRBV7-2 to TRBJ2-5; 15 bases map to TRBD2. Trimming took 5 bases from V and 5 from J; bases not matched to a gene: 9. The CDR3 is 17 residues long. Germline CDR1 reads SGHTA; CDR2 reads FQGNSA. The CDR3 region has the DNA TGTGCCAGCAGCCCTGTGGGGACTAGCGGGAGGTGGGAGACCCAGTACTTC. Translated, it gives CASSPVGTSGRWETQYF.

This clonotype was detected only a few times. The chain employs TRBV5-1 and TRBJ2-5; D gene ambiguous. The CDR3 totals 16 residues. Germline-derived CDR1 and CDR2 are SGHRS and YFSETQ. V was cut by 5 bases and J by 0 bases, with 17 bases left in between. CDR3 sequence: CASRSGLVEYQETQYF. CDR3 DNA sequence: TGCGCCAGCAGGTCCGGGCTTGTGGAATACCAAGAGACCCAGTACTTC.